Each of the 21 T cell receptor beta chains below was sequenced from the same sample in a study of immune evolution from preneoplasia to lung adenocarcinoma. Profiled with immunoSEQ multiplex PCR; TCRdb holds only in-frame clones, not every one. The sample includes about 6,100 clones, around four fifths of them seen just once. Sequenced sample: FFPE minimally invasive lung adenocarcinoma tissue. These receptors originate from a person aged 50-75 years with lung adenocarcinoma.

The chain joins TRBV9 to TRBJ1-1, with D possibly matching TRBD1 (5 bases). V dropped 2 bases and J dropped 1 base, with 6 bases sitting between them. CDR1 and CDR2 from the germline V gene are SGDLS and YYNGEE. The CDR3 totals 13 residues. The CDR3 loop is CASSVQGNTEAFF. The CDR3 coding sequence is TGTGCCAGCAGCGTTCAGGGGAACACTGAAGCTTTCTTT.

This clone was detected a few times. This chain joins TRBV18 and TRBJ2-1; D remains unclear. The CDR3 is made up of 13 amino acids. V gave up 9 bases and J gave up 14 bases, with 23 bases separating them. In germline, CDR1 is KGHSH, CDR2 LQKENI. The CDR3 nucleotides read TGTGCCAGATTGATTGCCATCTTCTTTTGGGAGTTCTTC. This gives the protein CARLIAIFFWEFF.

The gene calls are TRBV5-1 and TRBJ2-5; 11 bases agree with TRBD1. Judging by the DNA end, TRBJ2-7 fits better; the J call may be wrong. The CDR3 sequence is 15 residues long. Germline-derived CDR1 and CDR2 are SGHRS and YFSETQ. DNA for the CDR3: TGCGCCAGCAGCCTTCGGACAGGGGGCGCATACGAGCAGTACTTC. This sequence encodes CASSLRTGGAYEQYF.

The rearrangement links TRBV29-1 to TRBJ1-2; 11 nucleotides agree with TRBD1. In germline, CDR1 is SQVTM, CDR2 ANQGSEA. The CDR3 is made up of 15 amino acids. With V trimmed by 1 base and J by 4 bases, 5 bases remained unmatched. CDR3 residues: CSVEVRGTGGYGYTF. CDR3 coding DNA: TGCAGCGTTGAAGTGAGGGGGACAGGGGGCTATGGCTACACCTTC.

DNA of the CDR3: TGTGCCAGCACCATGGGACTCCTTGGGGCTGGCTACACCTTC. Translated, it gives CASTMGLLGAGYTF. V and J are TRBV27 and TRBJ1-2; D is possibly TRBD1 (5 bases). Per germline, CDR1 MNHEY and CDR2 SMNVEV (reference sequence). The CDR3 totals 14 residues. V lost 7 bases and J lost 7, with 19 bases in between.

This rearrangement joins TRBV18 to TRBJ2-2, with unresolved D. CDR1 is KGHSH, CDR2 LQKENI, per germline. This CDR3 has 12 residues. V was trimmed by 1 base and J by 5 bases, leaving 2 bases between them. The CDR3: CASSPRTGELFF. CDR3 nucleotides: TGTGCCAGCTCACCACGGACCGGGGAGCTGTTTTTT.

The genes are TRBV5-4 and TRBJ1-2; possibly TRBD1 for D (6 bases). The germline V gene has CDR1 SGHNT and CDR2 YYREEE (reference sequence). The V and J ends lost 0 bases and 8 bases respectively, with 17 bases between them. This CDR3 has 15 amino acids. CDR3 sequence reads: CASSLESGEVWGYTF. CDR3 in DNA: TGTGCCAGCAGCTTGGAATCAGGGGAGGTCTGGGGCTACACCTTC.

The genes are TRBV11-3 and TRBJ2-1; D is perhaps TRBD1 (5 bases). CDR3 length: 13 residues. CDR1 and CDR2 (germline): SGHNT, YENEEA. V gave up 1 base and J gave up 5 bases, with 6 bases separating them. CDR3 protein: CASSLAGHNEQFF. The CDR3 DNA is TGTGCCAGCAGCTTAGCAGGGCACAATGAGCAGTTCTTC.

The chain joins TRBV11-2 to TRBJ2-7, with D unclear. CDR1 and CDR2 (germline): SGHAT, FQNNGV. Deletions cut 3 bases from V and 6 bases from J, with 15 bases between. This CDR3 spans 14 amino acids. The chain's CDR3 is CASSFVYGVGEQYF. In DNA, the CDR3 is TGTGCCAGCAGCTTTGTATATGGAGTTGGCGAGCAGTACTTC.

By sample fraction, this clone is large. This same CDR3 is encoded by further DNA sequences in the sample. The chain is built from TRBV7-6 and TRBJ1-1, with D hard to call. This CDR3 spans 14 amino acids. Deletions cut 0 bases from V and 0 bases from J, with 5 bases between. Germline V gene data show CDR1 as SGHVS and CDR2 as FNYEAQ. CDR3 in DNA: TGTGCCAGCAGCTTAGCGGGAGTGAACACTGAAGCTTTCTTT. It specifies CASSLAGVNTEAFF.

The chain uses TRBV27 and TRBJ1-3; 9 positions match TRBD1. CDR1 and CDR2 from the germline V gene are MNHEY and SMNVEV (reference sequence). The J segment lost 4 bases and the V segment lost 0 bases, leaving 4 bases of the junction unmatched. The CDR3 consists of 16 residues. The CDR3 here is CASSLSGTGRGNTIYF. The CDR3, as DNA: TGTGCCAGCAGTTTATCGGGGACAGGGAGAGGAAACACCATATATTTT.

The chain recombines TRBV30 with TRBJ2-1; D is unresolved. This CDR3 is 16 amino acids long. V lost 0 bases and J 3 bases, leaving 15 bases between the germline ends. Germline V gene lookup returns CDR1 GTSNPN and CDR2 SVGIG (reference sequence). The CDR3 here is CAWSVGSSGRYNEQFF. The CDR3 DNA reads TGTGCCTGGAGTGTGGGTTCATCGGGCCGCTACAATGAGCAGTTCTTC.

This chain uses TRBV9 with TRBJ2-2; D may be TRBD1 (6 bases). V lost 4 bases and J 2 bases, leaving 12 bases between the germline ends. CDR3 length: 15 residues. Germline V CDR1 and CDR2: SGDLS, YYNGEE. DNA of the CDR3: TGTGCCAGCAGCCCTCCGGGACATAACACCGGGGAGCTGTTTTTT. Its translation: CASSPPGHNTGELFF.

The V call is TRBV5-8, the J call TRBJ2-3; 8 bases match TRBD2. CDR1 and CDR2 from the germline V gene are SGHTS and YDEGEE. The CDR3 extends over 16 amino acids. With 5 bases clipped from V and 2 bases from J, the junction kept 10 bases outside the gene matches. The CDR3 loop reads CASSSTSALVTDTQYF. The CDR3 nucleotides read TGTGCCAGCAGTTCGACTAGCGCTTTAGTCACAGATACGCAGTATTTT.

The chain couples TRBV11-2 to TRBJ1-4, with TRBD1 matching 7 bases. CDR1 and CDR2 (germline): SGHAT, FQNNGV. V trimming: 5 bases; J trimming: 4 bases; junction bases outside the gene matches: 4. CDR3 length equals 14 residues. CDR3 sequence reads: CASSGRQGNEKLFF. The CDR3 DNA follows: TGTGCCAGCAGCGGGAGACAGGGTAATGAAAAACTGTTTTTT. The full variable domain, in which reference TRBV11-2 and TRBJ1-4 provide the parts outside the CDR3, is EAGVAQSPRYKIIEKRQSVAFWCNPISGHATLYWYQQILGQGPKLLIQFQNNGVVDDSQLPKDRFSAERLKGVDSTLKIQPAKLEDSAVYLCASSGRQGNEKLFFGSGTQLSVL.

This rearrangement joins TRBV6-5 to TRBJ1-6, with 8 nucleotides matching TRBD1. J was trimmed by 8 bases and V by 2 bases; bases with no gene match: 5. The length of the CDR3 is 15 residues. The germline V gene encodes CDR1 MNHEY and CDR2 SVGAGI. The CDR3 spells CASSYTTGEDSPLHF. CDR3 coding DNA: TGTGCCAGCAGTTACACGACAGGGGAAGATTCACCCCTCCACTTT.

The V and J genes are TRBV28 and TRBJ1-1; the D is unclear. The germline gives CDR1 MDHEN, CDR2 SYDVKM. This CDR3 is 12 amino acids long. V was shortened by 5 bases and J by 5 bases, with 9 bases between the two germline ends. The CDR3 DNA sequence: TGTGCCAGCAGTGGCAAAGTAACTGAAGCTTTCTTT. Translating it yields CASSGKVTEAFF.

The table lists this clone with a few counts. This chain joins TRBV4-2 and TRBJ2-2; 9 nucleotides agree with TRBD2. The CDR3 covers 17 residues. CDR1 and CDR2 from the germline V gene are LGHNA and YNFKEQ. V gave up 1 base and J gave up 4 bases; unmatched junction bases: 7. DNA for the CDR3: TGTGCCAGCAGCCAAGCAGATCTGACTAGCGGCACCGGGGAGCTGTTTTTT. Translation gives CASSQADLTSGTGELFF.

CDR3 sequence: CASSPFAGYEQYF. DNA of the CDR3: TGTGCCAGCAGTCCTTTTGCGGGGTACGAGCAGTACTTC. The chain uses TRBV27 and TRBJ2-7; D might be TRBD2 (6 bases). V lost 5 bases and J 4 bases, leaving 12 bases between the germline ends. Germline CDR1 MNHEY, CDR2 SMNVEV (reference sequence). The CDR3 is made up of 13 amino acids.

In its sample, this clone was seen a few times. The chain uses TRBV7-2 and TRBJ2-7, with 8 bases aligning to TRBD2. CDR3 size: 17 residues. CDR1 is SGHTA, CDR2 FQGNSA, per germline. V was pared by 0 bases and J by 1 base, with 8 bases of the junction left unmatched. CDR3 in amino acids: CASSLAAYTGGSYEQYF. CDR3 in DNA: TGTGCCAGCAGCTTAGCGGCTTACACGGGAGGGTCCTACGAGCAGTACTTC. Drawing the rest from reference TRBV7-2 and TRBJ2-7, the complete variable domain is GAGVSQSPSNKVTEKGKDVELRCDPISGHTALYWYRQSLGQGLEFLIYFQGNSAPDKSGLPSDRFSAERTGGSVSTLTIQRTQQEDSAVYLCASSLAAYTGGSYEQYFGPGTRLTVT.

The chain has TRBV27 and TRBJ1-1; possibly TRBD1 for D (5 bases). This CDR3 comprises 14 residues. The germline V gene has CDR1 MNHEY and CDR2 SMNVEV (reference sequence). The V and J ends lost 6 bases and 1 base respectively, with 12 bases between them. CDR3 sequence: CASRPDSQNTEAFF. CDR3 in DNA: TGTGCCAGCAGGCCAGACAGCCAGAACACTGAAGCTTTCTTT.